This TCR beta chain is from a study of response to subunit inactivated influenza vaccine. Study findings and constraints: Seasonal influenza vaccination, on each occasion, was suggested by the authors to recruit few new T cells.

Trimming removed 5 bases from V and 7 bases from J, with 14 bases in between. The CDR3 loop spans 13 amino acids. Germline V gives CDR1 MNHEY, CDR2 SMNVEV (reference sequence). TCRdb re-analysed the RT-PCR reads in MiXCR, keeping a single row per CDR3 protein. Of 500,000 to 600,000 distinct CDR3 sequences listed, about 11% are singletons. Comments on this clonotype: As yet, its antigen is unknown.

These data were also reused for a study on T cells expressing NK-cell markers. As that study records: As the method of synthesis, 5'RACE template switching with UMIs yielded TCR beta cDNA. Alpha-beta TCR T cells were the sole sorting target in several experiments, owing to an anti-gamma-delta TCR antibody. About 1.0-7.5% of CD8+ T cells in about six donors belonged to dominant NKG2C+ clonotypes. Clarity on HCMV specificity was lacking for the expanded NKG2C+ T cell clones.

The chain has TRBV27 and TRBJ1-2; D is ambiguous. The source of this sequence is a man aged 50-59 years who received an inactivated influenza vaccine. Material: PBMCs from blood, obtained on the day of vaccination. CDR3 residues: CASSADRVRGYTF. CDR3 bases: TGTGCCAGCAGTGCAGACCGTGTGCGTGGCTACACCTTC.